Listed here are 11 T cell receptor beta chains from one sample, sequenced in a study of blood T cell repertoires in COVID-19. Sequencing used immunoSEQ multiplex PCR; TCRdb keeps in-frame clones, though not all of them. The table shows roughly 100,000 clones, with roughly 72% occurring only once. Sequenced input: peripheral blood. These TCRs come from a man at least 80 years old with acute or convalescent COVID-19.

This sequence joins TRBV2 and TRBJ2-1; 13 positions match TRBD2. V shed 6 bases, J shed 9 bases, and the junction held 11 bases outside the gene matches. The CDR3 runs 16 residues. CDR1 is SNHLY, CDR2 FYNNEI, per germline. The CDR3 bases are TGTGCCAGCAGCGCGGAACTAGCGGGAGGGAAGAGTGAGCAGTTCTTC. It codes for CASSAELAGGKSEQFF.

The rearrangement joins TRBV7-9 to TRBJ1-6; TRBD1 aligns across 7 bases. The V gene's germline CDR1 is SEHNR and CDR2 FQNEAQ (reference sequence). V was clipped by 3 bases and J by 1 base; unmatched bases: 12. The length of the CDR3 is 19 residues. The CDR3 loop is CASSLARQGRLSYNSPLHF. Written as DNA, the CDR3 is TGTGCCAGCAGCTTGGCACGACAGGGAAGGTTATCCTATAATTCACCCCTCCACTTT.

CDR3 sequence: CASSRPQDYGYTF. The CDR3 DNA reads TGTGCCAGCAGTAGACCACAGGACTATGGCTACACCTTC. The rearrangement joins TRBV6-2 or TRBV6-3 to TRBJ1-2, with D possibly matching TRBD1 (5 bases). V dropped 5 bases and J dropped 3 bases, with 10 bases sitting between them. The CDR3 extends over 13 amino acids. Germline lookup yields CDR1 MNHEY and CDR2 SVGEGT.

V is TRBV28 and J is TRBJ1-5; 7 bases are shared with TRBD1. CDR3 length: 15 amino acids. Unmatched junction bases numbered 9, after V lost 5 bases and J lost 5 bases. Germline CDR1 is MDHEN and CDR2 is SYDVKM. The CDR3 loop is CASSPPRGWYQPQHF. The CDR3 region has the DNA TGTGCCAGCAGTCCTCCCAGGGGGTGGTATCAGCCCCAGCATTTT.

The V and J genes are TRBV27 and TRBJ2-7; 12 bases agree with TRBD2. V was pared by 8 bases and J by 4 bases, with 15 bases of the junction left unmatched. The length of the CDR3 is 17 residues. In germline, CDR1 is MNHEY, CDR2 SMNVEV (reference sequence). The DNA for the CDR3 is TGTGCCAGCCGCCCCACCTCGCTAGGACTAGCGGGGTACGAGCAGTACTTC. Translation: CASRPTSLGLAGYEQYF.

DNA of the CDR3: TGTGCCAGCTCACGGGGCGAGGCCTCTGGGGCCAACGTCCTGACTTTC. Residues: CASSRGEASGANVLTF. The chain couples TRBV18 to TRBJ2-6, with D possibly TRBD1 on 5 matching bases. Germline values: CDR1 KGHSH, CDR2 LQKENI. The V end lost 4 bases, the J end lost 0 bases, and 10 bases lay between the germline ends. The CDR3 runs 16 residues.

This CDR3 reads CASSQDSGGNQPQHF. CDR3 nucleotide sequence: TGTGCCAGCAGCCAAGATTCAGGGGGCAATCAGCCCCAGCATTTT. The J gene is TRBJ1-5, the V gene TRBV4-2, with D possibly TRBD1 on 6 matching bases. Trimming pared 0 bases from V and 2 bases from J, leaving 8 bases between. Germline V gene data show CDR1 as LGHNA and CDR2 as YNFKEQ. The CDR3 is 15 amino acids.

The chain recombines TRBV11-3 with TRBJ1-1; possible D gene TRBD1, 5 bases. This CDR3 is 13 amino acids long. The V and J ends lost 6 bases and 5 bases respectively, with 13 bases between them. CDR1 and CDR2 (germline): SGHNT, YENEEA. The CDR3 here is CASRSSGGTEAFF. DNA of the CDR3: TGTGCCAGCAGATCGAGCGGGGGGACTGAAGCTTTCTTT.

The chain has TRBV9 and TRBJ1-2; TRBD1 matches at 9 bases. There are 16 residues in the CDR3. V lost 3 bases, J lost 2 bases, and 8 bases stayed unmatched. Per the germline V gene, CDR1 is SGDLS and CDR2 is YYNGEE. This chain's CDR3 is CASSANPGTGNYGYTF. The CDR3 DNA is TGTGCCAGCAGCGCCAACCCCGGGACAGGGAACTATGGCTACACCTTC.

The genes are TRBV7-8 and TRBJ2-3; no definite D call. The length of the CDR3 is 12 residues. Per the germline V gene, CDR1 is SGHVS and CDR2 is FQNEAQ. Trimming took 3 bases from V and 6 from J, leaving 7 bases between them. The DNA for the CDR3 is TGTGCCAGCAGCTTGAACTGGGATACGCAGTATTTT. Encoded protein: CASSLNWDTQYF.

This clone was observed a few times. This sequence joins TRBV4-1 and TRBJ2-7; D possibly corresponds to TRBD2 (7 bases). Germline CDR1 and CDR2: MGHRA and YSYEKL. Trimming pared 3 bases from V and 2 bases from J, leaving 17 bases between. The CDR3 has 16 amino acids. The CDR3 DNA follows: TGCGCCAGCAGCCAGGCCCTCGGGGGGCGGACCTACGAGCAGTACTTC. This translates into CASSQALGGRTYEQYF.